One sample yielded the 2 T cell receptor beta chains listed below, sequenced in a study of T-cell reconstitution after alpha-beta-depleted transplantation in children. Library preparation (for TCRbeta) was performed with unique molecular identifiers. One entry per CDR3 protein, called by TCRdb with MiXCR from the PCR reads. Of hundreds of thousands of distinct CDR3 sequences listed, around 17% are singletons. The sample in question was PBMCs from the stem cell graft donor, obtained from the stem cell graft. These receptors all come from a human donor who donated a stem cell graft to a child with acute myeloid leukemia.

V is TRBV12-5 and J is TRBJ1-1; no definite D call. The V gene's germline CDR1 is LGHNT and CDR2 FRNRAP. V lost 2 bases, J lost 4 bases, and 11 bases lay in between. The CDR3 runs 14 residues. The CDR3 region has the DNA TGTGCTAGTGGTTTGTCCCTCCTTACCACTGAAGCTTTCTTT. Residues: CASGLSLLTTEAFF.

There are many counts of this clonotype. The V call is TRBV15, the J call TRBJ1-5; TRBD1 might be the D (6 bases). Between the trimmed V and J ends, which lost 2 bases and 1 base, there was a span of 9 bases. CDR1 and CDR2 from the germline V gene are LNHNV and YYDKDF (reference sequence). The CDR3 contains 15 residues. The CDR3 sequence is CATSRRGGSNQPQHF. CDR3 DNA sequence: TGTGCCACCAGCAGAAGGGGGGGAAGCAATCAGCCCCAGCATTTT.